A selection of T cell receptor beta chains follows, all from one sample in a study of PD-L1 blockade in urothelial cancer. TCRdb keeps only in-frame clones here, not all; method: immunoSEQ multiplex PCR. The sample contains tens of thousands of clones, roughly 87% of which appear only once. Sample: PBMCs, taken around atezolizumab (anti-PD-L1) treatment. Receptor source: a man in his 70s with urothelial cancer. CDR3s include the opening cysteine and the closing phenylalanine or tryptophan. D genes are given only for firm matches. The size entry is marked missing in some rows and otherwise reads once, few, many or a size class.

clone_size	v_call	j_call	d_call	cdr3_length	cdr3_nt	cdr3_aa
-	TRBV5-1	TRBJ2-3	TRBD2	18	TGCGCCAGTACCGGGACAGGTCCGACTAGCGGGAGTACAGATACGCAGTATTTT	CASTGTGPTSGSTDTQYF
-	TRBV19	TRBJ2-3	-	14	TGTGCCAGTAGTATAGGGCGGGCGATTGATACGCAGTATTTT	CASSIGRAIDTQYF
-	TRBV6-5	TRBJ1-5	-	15	TGTGCCACCCAAAGCCAGGGGAATCGGTATCAGCCCCAGCATTTT	CATQSQGNRYQPQHF
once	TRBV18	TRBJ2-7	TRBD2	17	TGTGCCAGCTCACCACGGTCAGCGGGGATCGGCTCCTACGAGCAGTACTTC	CASSPRSAGIGSYEQYF
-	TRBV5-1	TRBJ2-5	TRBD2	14	TGCGCCAGCAGCTTGGTTAGCGGGGGAGAGACCCAGTACTTC	CASSLVSGGETQYF
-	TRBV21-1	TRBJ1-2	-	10	TGTTGGGAGGAGGGCCCTGGCTACACCTTC	CWEEGPGYTF
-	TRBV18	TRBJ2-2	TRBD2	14	TGTGCCAGCTCACTATCAGCGGGGACCGGGGAGCTGTTTTTT	CASSLSAGTGELFF
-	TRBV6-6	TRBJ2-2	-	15	TGTGCCAGCAGCAATCCGGACATATACACCGGGGAGCTGTTTTTT	CASSNPDIYTGELFF
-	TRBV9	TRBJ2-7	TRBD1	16	TGTGCCAGCAGCGCCGAAGGGACAGGCATCCCCTACGAGCAGTACTTC	CASSAEGTGIPYEQYF
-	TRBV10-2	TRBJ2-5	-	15	TGCGCCAGCAGTGGCGGTGGCAGTGGGTATGGGACCCAGTACTTC	CASSGGGSGYGTQYF
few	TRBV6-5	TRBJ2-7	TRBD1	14	TGTGCCAGCAGTAGACAGGGGACCTCCTACGAGCAGTACTTC	CASSRQGTSYEQYF
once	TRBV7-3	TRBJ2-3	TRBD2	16	TGTGCCAGCAGCTTAGCAGGCGGGAGCGGATGGGATACGCAGTATTTT	CASSLAGGSGWDTQYF
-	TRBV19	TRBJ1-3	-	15	TGTGCCAGTAGTATCGGGTGGAGCTCTGGAAACACCATATATTTT	CASSIGWSSGNTIYF
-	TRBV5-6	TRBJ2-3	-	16	TGTGCCAGCAGCCCGTCGACAGTTTATAGCACAGATACGCAGTATTTT	CASSPSTVYSTDTQYF
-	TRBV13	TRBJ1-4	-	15	TGTGCCAGCAGCTTAAGGTCCCAGGGTGATGAAAAACTGTTTTTT	CASSLRSQGDEKLFF